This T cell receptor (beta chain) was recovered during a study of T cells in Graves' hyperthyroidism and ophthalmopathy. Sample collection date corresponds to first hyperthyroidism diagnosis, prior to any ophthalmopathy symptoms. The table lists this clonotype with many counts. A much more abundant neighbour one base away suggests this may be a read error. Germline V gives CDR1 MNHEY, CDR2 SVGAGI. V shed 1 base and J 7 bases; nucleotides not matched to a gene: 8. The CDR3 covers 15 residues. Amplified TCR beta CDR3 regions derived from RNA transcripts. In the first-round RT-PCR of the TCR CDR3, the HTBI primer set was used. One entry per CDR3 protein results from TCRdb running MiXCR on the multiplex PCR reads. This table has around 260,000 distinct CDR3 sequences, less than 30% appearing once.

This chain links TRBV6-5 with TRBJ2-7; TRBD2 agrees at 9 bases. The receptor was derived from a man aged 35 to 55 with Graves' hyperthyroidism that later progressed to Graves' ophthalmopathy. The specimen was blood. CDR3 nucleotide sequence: TGTGCCAGCAGTTACTGCGGGAGGGAATCGGAGGAGCAGTACTTC. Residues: CASSYCGRESEEQYF.